The 20 T cell receptor beta chains listed next were all sequenced from one sample in a study of human T cells and chemical hapten exposure. MiXCR, run by TCRdb on the RACE reads, gives a single entry per CDR3 protein. The sample has some 87,000 distinct CDR3 sequences; 10% are singletons. The time point here: patch test 1, 2 weeks after DPC sensitization. Treatment denoted: therapeutic diphenylcyclopropenone sensitization with weekly scalp DPC. Specimen: whole blood, collected in connection with sensitization to the hapten diphenylcyclopropenone (DPC). These TCRs come from a woman in her forties or fifties with alopecia areata. Some clones in this sample may be carry-over from other donors' samples.

The genes are TRBV9 and TRBJ2-3, with D unresolved. The V gene lost 4 bases and the J gene lost 6 bases, with 12 bases spanning the gap. CDR3 length: 13 residues. Germline loops: CDR1 SGDLS, CDR2 YYNGEE. This chain's CDR3 is CASSLRVSDTQYF. In DNA, the CDR3 is TGTGCCAGCAGCTTGAGAGTCTCCGATACGCAGTATTTT.

This clonotype occurred many times. The CDR3 nucleotides are TGCGCCAGCAGCTTGGCCCGGACTAGCGGGAGCTACAATGAGCAGTTCTTC. The encoded protein is CASSLARTSGSYNEQFF. The rearrangement uses TRBV5-1 and TRBJ2-1; 13 bases are shared with TRBD2. CDR1 and CDR2 from the germline V gene are SGHRS and YFSETQ. V shed 0 bases and J 3 bases; nucleotides not matched to a gene: 3. The CDR3 sequence is 17 residues long.

As for this clonotype: The junction departs from the called germline gene at one end, perhaps through a read error. The chain combines TRBV27 with TRBJ2-7; 13 bases are shared with TRBD2. CDR1 and CDR2 from the germline V gene are MNHEY and SMNVEV (reference sequence). The CDR3 spans 15 residues. CDR3 bases: TGTGCCAGCAGTCTCGGGACTAGCGGGAAGTACGGGCAGTACTTC. Translation: CASSLGTSGKYGQYF.

The sample holds a few counts of this clonotype. The chain has TRBV5-4 and TRBJ2-7; TRBD1 matches 11 bases. Germline V gene lookup returns CDR1 SGHNT and CDR2 YYREEE (reference sequence). The CDR3 has 15 residues. With 4 bases clipped from V and 7 bases from J, the junction kept 10 bases outside the gene matches. The CDR3 loop reads CASSPRTGGLEEQYF. For the CDR3, the DNA is TGTGCCAGCAGCCCTCGGACAGGGGGCCTAGAGGAGCAGTACTTC.

This chain joins TRBV3-1 and TRBJ1-4; TRBD1 aligns across 7 bases. Trimming took 4 bases from V and 2 from J; bases not matched to a gene: 1. This CDR3 comprises 14 residues. CDR1 and CDR2 from the germline V gene are LGHDT and YNNKEL (reference sequence). The CDR3 spells CASSLGQTNEKLFF. In nucleotides, the CDR3 is TGTGCCAGCAGCCTGGGACAGACTAATGAAAAACTGTTTTTT.

This clonotype was counted only a few times. This sequence joins TRBV11-2 and TRBJ2-7, with D possibly TRBD2 on 6 matching bases. This CDR3 is 13 amino acids long. The V end lost 5 bases, the J end lost 5 bases, and 13 bases lay between the germline ends. Germline loops: CDR1 SGHAT, CDR2 FQNNGV. The CDR3 sequence is CASSPGLRDEQYF. CDR3 in DNA: TGTGCCAGCAGCCCGGGACTGAGGGACGAGCAGTACTTC.

This clonotype was observed a handful of times. V is TRBV13 and J is TRBJ2-1, with 10 bases that match TRBD1. The V segment lost 5 bases and the J segment 0 bases; nucleotides outside the gene matches: 7. Germline V gene data show CDR1 as PRHDT and CDR2 as FYEKMQ (reference sequence). This CDR3 is 17 amino acids long. The CDR3 region has the DNA TGTGCCAGCAGCCGGAGACAGGGGGCAACCTCCTACAATGAGCAGTTCTTC. Translated, it gives CASSRRQGATSYNEQFF. The complete variable domain, with remaining parts taken from reference TRBV13 and TRBJ2-1, reads AAGVIQSPRHLIKEKRETATLKCYPIPRHDTVYWYQQGPGQDPQFLISFYEKMQSDKGSIPDRFSAQQFSDYHSELNMSSLELGDSALYFCASSRRQGATSYNEQFFGPGTRLTVL.

This chain joins TRBV14 and TRBJ2-1, with no clear D. The V and J ends lost 1 base and 8 bases respectively, with 15 bases between them. CDR1 is SGHDN, CDR2 FVKESK, per germline. This CDR3 comprises 15 residues. CDR3 residues: CASSQGPFRYHEQFF. As DNA, the CDR3 is TGTGCCAGCAGCCAAGGGCCTTTCCGGTATCATGAGCAGTTCTTC.

In its sample, this clonotype was seen a few times. The chain couples TRBV18 to TRBJ2-3; 9 bases line up with TRBD2. The CDR3 is made up of 15 amino acids. V gave up 3 bases and J gave up 4 bases; unmatched junction bases: 5. Germline-derived CDR1 and CDR2 are KGHSH and LQKENI. CDR3 sequence: CASSPIAGEADTQYF. CDR3 in DNA: TGTGCCAGCTCACCGATAGCGGGAGAGGCAGATACGCAGTATTTT.

This clonotype was observed a few times. The chain carries TRBV10-1 and TRBJ2-7; D unclear. The CDR3 runs to 13 residues. CDR1 WNHNN and CDR2 SYGVQD come from the germline V gene (reference sequence). Deletions cut 3 bases from V and 3 bases from J, with 9 bases between. The CDR3 loop reads CASSEQTGYEQYF. For the CDR3, the DNA is TGCGCCAGCAGTGAACAGACCGGCTACGAGCAGTACTTC.

This clonotype has ten or more counts. The chain is built from TRBV4-1 and TRBJ1-1, with D perhaps TRBD1 (6 bases). Germline CDR1 reads MGHRA; CDR2 reads YSYEKL. The CDR3 is 16 amino acids. V shed 4 bases and J shed 0 bases, with 15 bases lying between them. The CDR3 nucleotides read TGCGCCAGCAGCCCCGGGACAATTCCTTTGAACACTGAAGCTTTCTTT. The encoded protein is CASSPGTIPLNTEAFF.

The chain uses TRBV21-1 and TRBJ2-7; TRBD1 is the table's D call and was not checked against the DNA. TRBV21-1 is deemed a pseudogene. This CDR3 has 15 residues. CDR3 sequence: CVSSNEDSYSYEQYF. The CDR3 bases are TGTGTCAGCAGTAATGAGGACAGTTACTCCTACGAGCAGTACTTC.

This clonotype has at least ten counts. The CDR3 spells CASSPGGQGGMNTQYF. As DNA, the CDR3 is TGTGCCAGCTCACCCGGAGGGCAGGGTGGAATGAATACGCAGTATTTT. The chain recombines TRBV18 with TRBJ2-3, with a possible D match to TRBD2 (6 bases). Trimming took off 3 bases at V and 7 bases at J, with 20 bases between the two ends. This CDR3 has 16 residues. CDR1 is KGHSH, CDR2 LQKENI, per germline. The variable domain in full, with the rest retrieved from reference TRBV18 and TRBJ2-3, is NAGVMQNPRHLVRRRGQEARLRCSPMKGHSHVYWYRQLPEEGLKFMVYLQKENIIDESGMPKERFSAEFPKEGPSILRIQQVVRGDSAAYFCASSPGGQGGMNTQYFGPGTRLTVL.

The chain is built from TRBV14 and TRBJ1-2; D gene unclear. Per germline, CDR1 SGHDN and CDR2 FVKESK. The CDR3 runs to 14 residues. The V end lost 0 bases, the J end lost 7 bases, and 12 bases lay between the germline ends. The CDR3 sequence: CASSQERLARGYTF. The CDR3 DNA reads TGTGCCAGCAGCCAAGAGCGGCTAGCACGTGGCTACACCTTC.

The chain recombines TRBV30 with TRBJ2-7; 8 bases agree with TRBD1. Trimming took 2 bases from V and 6 from J; bases not matched to a gene: 0. CDR3 size: 11 residues. Germline loops: CDR1 GTSNPN, CDR2 SVGIG (reference sequence). CDR3 sequence: CAWSTGGEQYF. CDR3 coding DNA: TGTGCCTGGAGTACAGGGGGCGAGCAGTACTTC.

This clonotype was observed a handful of times. V and J are TRBV5-5 and TRBJ1-1; TRBD1 matches 8 bases. The CDR3 loop spans 14 amino acids. CDR1 is SGHKS and CDR2 is YYEKEE in the germline V gene (reference sequence). The ends lost 1 base at V and 3 bases at J; junction bases unmatched: 2. The CDR3 DNA follows: TGTGCCAGCAGCTTGCCGGACAGGGACACTGAAGCTTTCTTT. The encoded protein is CASSLPDRDTEAFF.

The table lists this clonotype with a count of one. V is TRBV7-9 and J is TRBJ1-3, with a possible D match to TRBD1 (6 bases). V was trimmed by 3 bases and J by 0 bases, leaving 12 bases between them. The germline V gene has CDR1 SEHNR and CDR2 FQNEAQ (reference sequence). The CDR3 sequence is 16 residues long. The CDR3 sequence: CASSLDSPLSGNTIYF. The CDR3 DNA is TGTGCCAGCAGCTTGGACAGCCCTCTCTCTGGAAACACCATATATTTT.

The V and J genes are TRBV12-3 or TRBV12-4 and TRBJ1-5; 7 bases map to TRBD1. The CDR3 sequence is 15 residues long. With V trimmed by 3 bases and J by 0 bases, 2 bases remained unmatched. In DNA, the CDR3 is TGTGCCAGCAGTTTTGGGACAGCTAGCAATCAGCCCCAGCATTTT. Translated: CASSFGTASNQPQHF.

V gene TRBV28 combines with J gene TRBJ2-7; D is undetermined. V lost 1 base and J lost 4, with 2 bases in between. There are 11 residues in the CDR3. Per germline, CDR1 MDHEN and CDR2 SYDVKM. Here the CDR3 DNA reads TGTGCCAGCAGTTTATATTACGAGCAGTACTTC. The encoded protein is CASSLYYEQYF. Full variable domain (rest looked up from reference TRBV28 and TRBJ2-7): DVKVTQSSRYLVKRTGEKVFLECVQDMDHENMFWYRQDPGLGLRLIYFSYDVKMKEKGDIPEGYSVSREKKERFSLILESASTNQTSMYLCASSLYYEQYFGPGTRLTVT.

This clonotype was seen a handful of times. The rearrangement uses TRBV2 and TRBJ2-7; TRBD1 matches at 9 bases. The CDR3 spans 13 residues. J lost 2 bases, V lost 8 bases, and 4 bases had no gene match. CDR1 is SNHLY and CDR2 is FYNNEI in the germline V gene. DNA of the CDR3: TGTGCCAGCGCGACAGGGGGAACCTACGAGCAGTACTTC. It codes for CASATGGTYEQYF. Together with reference TRBV2 and TRBJ2-7, the CDR3 gives the full variable domain: EPEVTQTPSHQVTQMGQEVILRCVPISNHLYFYWYRQILGQKVEFLVSFYNNEISEKSEIFDDQFSVERPDGSNFTLKIRSTKLEDSAMYFCASATGGTYEQYFGPGTRLTVT.